The entry below gives a single T cell receptor (beta chain) sequence along with its context. Its antigen remains unidentified. No base-level quality is on record; no much larger clone is a single base apart. Enrolling through a virtual design, the prospective study's participants ranged in age from about 18 to 100 years and lived across some 23 United States geographic areas. In the prospective study, participants were assigned to cohorts based on the clinical history participants reported in a screening survey and a study questionnaire. Exposed participants had been in contact, within 2 weeks of entering the study, with a person who had a PCR-confirmed or clinician-diagnosed case of COVID-19. Each participant in the prospective study had whole blood, serum and a nasopharyngeal or oropharyngeal swab collected by mobile phlebotomists. Participants in the prospective study had the option to provide additional blood draws and questionnaires over a 2-month period. Blood samples from the prospective study were shipped frozen or at room temperature prior to DNA extraction.

The data are from a study of blood T cell repertoires in COVID-19 (TCRdb year 2020). At the level of the whole study: The collaborator samples originated in the United States, Italy and Spain and spanned the acute and convalescent phases of COVID-19. The prospective study material was composed of cDNA or gDNA derived from T cells, B-cell-depleted T cells, or PBMCs. Deeply sampled blood TCRbeta repertoires from subjects exposed to, actively infected with, or recovered from COVID-19 were included in the dataset. The repertoires were released in a freely available public database intended as a resource for research on the immune response to SARS-CoV-2. The samples were drawn from two sources: the first 160 participants of the ongoing ImmuneRACE study, and 1,254 subjects contributed by 6 global collaborators. Sample metadata almost always included a de-identified subject ID, COVID-19 status, age in years and sex. Where available, HLA class I and class II types were taken from metadata supplied by the sample provider and were not determined by assay-based typing. General conclusions and limits of the study: Clinical and demographic metadata were provided uncurated, with the amount varying by source and participant.

TCRbeta CDR3 regions were amplified from genomic DNA by means of the immunoSEQ Assay, a bias-controlled multiplex PCR. The authors' pipeline ran thus. Nucleated cell counts per sample were estimated from amplification of reference gene primers within the assay. To quantify the absolute abundance of each unique TCRbeta CDR3 rearrangement, sequence reads were collapsed and filtered. Productive Simpson clonality was computed per sample as the square root of Simpson's diversity index over productive rearrangements. TCRdb carries this immuneACCESS record with in-frame sequences only. Its versions omit some clonotypes, under half of them owing to an unresolved V gene in the studies checked, with the rest unexplained. V and J calls and clone size are given by that table; D and trimming were obtained from the DNA. In all, the sample holds a few hundred thousand clones, and about nine tenths of those were seen once. Roughly 2.9% of the sample comes from the top ten.

V is pared back by 4 bases and J by 4 bases, with 14 bases lying between the germline termini. Its CDR3 holds 14 amino acids, cysteine through phenylalanine. The only DNA kept is the CDR3, 42 bases in frame from the first base. The germline V gene specifies SGHRS as CDR1 and YFSETQ as CDR2. Specimen: PBMCs or T cells enriched from blood (not recorded which). This receptor chain uses TRBV5-1 and TRBJ1-1; the D gene assignment is ambiguous. The receptor was derived from a woman aged 45-65 years who had been exposed to COVID-19. The DNA sequence is as follows: TGCGCCAGCAGCACCCGACCGGGAAGCACTGAAGCTTTCTTT. It translates to CASSTRPGSTEAFF.